The clone carrying this T cell receptor beta chain has ten or more counts. From germline, CDR1 is SNHLY and CDR2 FYNNEI. The V gene end was trimmed by 4 bases and the J gene end by 4 bases; junction bases not matched to a gene: 5. The CDR3 is made up of 14 amino acids. This entry is derived from a study of T cells in Graves' hyperthyroidism and ophthalmopathy. Template material for amplifying TCR beta CDR3 regions consisted of RNA transcripts. RT-PCR in the first round (using the HTBI primer set) targeted the TCR CDR3. Using its own MiXCR run on the multiplex PCR reads, TCRdb lists one record per CDR3 protein. The data show roughly 560,000 distinct CDR3 sequences, roughly 15% seen once.

The specimen sequenced was blood. This sequence was found in a woman aged 40 to 55 with Graves' ophthalmopathy. This chain connects TRBV2 to TRBJ1-2, with 8 bases matching TRBD1. As DNA, the CDR3 is TGTGCCAGCAGTGGACAGGGGATCGGCTATGGCTACACCTTC. Its protein is CASSGQGIGYGYTF.